The rows below give T cell receptor beta chains drawn from one sample of a study of T cell repertoires in cytomegalovirus infection. TCRdb re-derived calls from the reads in MiXCR, one entry per CDR3 protein. The table includes 830,000 or so distinct CDR3 sequences, 30% to 35% detected once. Their specific antigens are unknown. The sample was cultured CD8+ T cells from PBMCs, taken from culture after CMV antigen stimulation. Every receptor here comes from a human donor in good health (CMV status not recorded). Some clones in this sample may be carry-over from other donors' samples. Both conserved end residues are part of each CDR3. A D gene is named only where the DNA matches it firmly. Size is omitted from some rows. Given values are once, few, many or a class for expanded clones.

TRBV7-2,TRBD1,many,TRBJ2-1,TGTGCCAGCAGCCCGCGGACAGGCTCCTACAATGAGCAGTTCTTC,CASSPRTGSYNEQFF
TRBV7-8,-,-,TRBJ1-5,TGTGCCAGCAGCTTAGGGGTTAGGGCCCAGCATTTT,CASSLGVRAQHF
TRBV4-1,TRBD2,few,TRBJ2-5,TGCGCCAGCAGCCGGACTAGCGGGGGACGGGAGACCCAGTACTTC,CASSRTSGGRETQYF
TRBV4-1,-,few,TRBJ2-4,TGCGCCAGCAGCCAAGGGACTGGAGGGAACATTCAGTACTTC,CASSQGTGGNIQYF
TRBV20-1,-,many,TRBJ2-1,TGCAGTGCTAGAGCACCCCTTAATTCCAGGGGATACAATGAGCAGTTCTTC,CSARAPLNSRGYNEQFF
TRBV6-4,-,few,TRBJ1-1,TGTGCCAGCAGTGCCGGGTCTCACGTTTCCACTGAAGCTTTCTTT,CASSAGSHVSTEAFF
TRBV7-4,TRBD1,-,TRBJ1-3,TGTGCCAGCAGCGACCCCGGACAGGGCCCCTCTGGAAACACCATATATTTT,CASSDPGQGPSGNTIYF
TRBV7-2,-,many,TRBJ2-1,TGTGCCAGCAGCTCGGACAGTGGGGACAATGAGCAGTTCTTC,CASSSDSGDNEQFF
TRBV27,TRBD1,once,TRBJ1-5,TGTGCCAACAGGCTCGGACAGGGAGGGAATCAGCCCCAGCATTTT,CANRLGQGGNQPQHF
TRBV12-3/TRBV12-4,TRBD1,-,TRBJ2-2,TGTGCCAGCAGTTTACAGGGGGTGACCGGGGAGCTGTTTTTT,CASSLQGVTGELFF
TRBV7-9,-,-,TRBJ1-5,TGTGCCAGCAGCTTAATGGCTCAGCCCCAGCATTTT,CASSLMAQPQHF
TRBV5-1,-,-,TRBJ1-1,TGCGCCAGCAGCTTGGAAAGGTCAGGACAGAACACTGAAGCTTTCTTT,CASSLERSGQNTEAFF
TRBV4-1,-,-,TRBJ2-1,TGCGCCAGCAGCCAAGAAAGAGGGGGGGAGGTCTACAATGAGCAGTTCTTC,CASSQERGGEVYNEQFF
TRBV24-1,-,-,TRBJ1-5,TGTGCCACCAGTGATTCTCCTCCGGGGACCTCTCTCAATCAGCCCCAGCATTTT,CATSDSPPGTSLNQPQHF
TRBV7-9,TRBD1,-,TRBJ2-1,TGTGCCAGCAGCTTCCGGGACAGGGGGAGAGACAATGAGCAGTTCTTC,CASSFRDRGRDNEQFF
TRBV6-6,-,-,TRBJ2-5,TGTGCCAGCAGCAGCCCGGATGAGGAGACCCAGTACTTC,CASSSPDEETQYF
TRBV5-1,TRBD2,-,TRBJ2-2,TGCGCCAGCAGCTCCCCTAGCGGGGGGAATTTCGGGGAGCTGTTTTTT,CASSSPSGGNFGELFF
TRBV7-9,-,few,TRBJ2-7,TGTGCCAGCACCCGCGGCCACGAGCAGTACTTC,CASTRGHEQYF
TRBV10-3,-,-,TRBJ2-3,TGTGCCATCGGTGAGTTTAAATATGTAGATACGCAGTATTTT,CAIGEFKYVDTQYF
TRBV20-1,TRBD2,few,TRBJ2-2,TGCAGTGCTAGAGAGCTGCGGGGGGCCGGGGAGCTGTTTTTT,CSARELRGAGELFF
TRBV11-2,-,-,TRBJ2-1,TGTGCCAGCAGCTTAGAAGGTCTAATTATTATCTACAATGAGCAGTTCTTC,CASSLEGLIIIYNEQFF
TRBV7-8,-,few,TRBJ1-2,TGTGCCAGCAGCTCCAAGGGGCTCTATGGCTACACCTTC,CASSSKGLYGYTF
TRBV9,TRBD2,few,TRBJ2-1,TGTGCCAGCAGCGTAGCTATGGGTCCTAGCGGGGGAAATGAGCAGTTCTTC,CASSVAMGPSGGNEQFF
TRBV5-4,-,many,TRBJ1-6,TGTGCCAGCAGCAAGGACAGCCTCGATTCACCCCTCCACTTT,CASSKDSLDSPLHF
TRBV25-1,-,-,TRBJ2-2,TGTGCCAGCAGTCGTAAGACCGGGGAGCTGTTTTTT,CASSRKTGELFF
TRBV5-4,-,-,TRBJ2-2,TGTGCCAGCAGCCCAGGGGCGCCGAACACCGGGGAGCTGTTTTTT,CASSPGAPNTGELFF
TRBV7-9,-,-,TRBJ2-3,TGTGCCAGCAGCTTCTATGGGGGGAGCACAGATACGCAGTATTTT,CASSFYGGSTDTQYF
TRBV6-6,TRBD1,few,TRBJ2-3,TGTGCCAGCAGTGACGGACAGGGGTTTCACACAGATACGCAGTATTTT,CASSDGQGFHTDTQYF
TRBV5-1,-,many,TRBJ1-5,TGCGCCAGCAGCTTGAACGGTTATAGCAATCAGCCCCAGCATTTT,CASSLNGYSNQPQHF
TRBV5-5,TRBD1,few,TRBJ1-1,TGTGCCAGCAGCTTCGGCCTCAGGGGGGACACTGAAGCTTTCTTT,CASSFGLRGDTEAFF
TRBV19,TRBD1,-,TRBJ2-7,TGTGCCAGTAGTATGGGGACAGTCACCTACGAGCAGTACTTC,CASSMGTVTYEQYF
TRBV7-4,TRBD1,few,TRBJ2-2,TGTGCCAGCAGCTTAGCGGGACAGGGAAGCGCCGGGGAGCTGTTTTTT,CASSLAGQGSAGELFF
TRBV5-5,-,few,TRBJ1-3,TGTGCCAGCAGCTTGTGGGATGGGGACACCATATATTTT,CASSLWDGDTIYF
TRBV6-1,-,-,TRBJ2-5,TGTGCCAGCAGTGAGGTCGGGGGGCGCGAGACCCAGTACTTC,CASSEVGGRETQYF
TRBV6-5,-,-,TRBJ2-3,TGTGCCAGCAGTTATCTTTCCGCCCGATTTACAGATACGCAGTATTTT,CASSYLSARFTDTQYF
TRBV6-8,-,-,TRBJ2-1,TGTGCCAGCGGGCTCTCCCAATGGGAAAATGAGCAGTTCTTC,CASGLSQWENEQFF
TRBV6-4,-,few,TRBJ2-2,TGTGCCAGCAGTGACTCGATACAGTCCACCGGGGAGCTGTTTTTT,CASSDSIQSTGELFF
TRBV7-9,TRBD1,few,TRBJ1-2,TGTGCCAGCAGCTTCCTGCAGGGTGGGACAGATGGCTACACCTTC,CASSFLQGGTDGYTF
TRBV20-1,-,many,TRBJ1-1,TGCAGTGCTAGAGTGGGGGTTCGGAACACTGAAGCTTTCTTT,CSARVGVRNTEAFF
TRBV20-1,-,-,TRBJ1-2,-,CSARGAGDYGCTF
TRBV20-1,TRBD2,few,TRBJ2-1,TGCAGTGCTAGATCCCCCGGGCGGGGGGCCTACAATGAGCAGTTCTTC,CSARSPGRGAYNEQFF
TRBV18,TRBD2,few,TRBJ2-3,TGTGCCAGCTCACCAGTGTTGCGGGGGGGCACAGATACGCAGTATTTT,CASSPVLRGGTDTQYF
TRBV7-2,-,many,TRBJ2-3,TGTGCCAGCAGCTCAAGGTACTGGGGCGAAGATACGCAGTATTTT,CASSSRYWGEDTQYF
TRBV27,-,-,TRBJ2-2,TGTGCCAGCAGTTTACCCACGAGAGACGTGACGCGTGGGGGTGCCGGGGAGCTGTTTTTT,CASSLPTRDVTRGGAGELFF
TRBV12-3/TRBV12-4,TRBD1,-,TRBJ1-2,TGTGCCAGCAGTTTCACCGGGACAGCATCCTATGGCTACACCTTC,CASSFTGTASYGYTF
TRBV29-1,TRBD1,once,TRBJ2-7,TGCAGCGGAGCCCCCGGGACAGGGGGCGACGAGCAGTACTTC,CSGAPGTGGDEQYF
TRBV12-3/TRBV12-4,TRBD2,-,TRBJ2-5,TGTGCCAGCAGTCAGACTAGCGGGGGGTTGGAGACCCAGTACTTC,CASSQTSGGLETQYF
TRBV7-8,-,many,TRBJ2-1,TGTGCCAGCAGCTTACGGTCAGGAAGGTACAATGAGCAGTTCTTC,CASSLRSGRYNEQFF
TRBV19,-,-,TRBJ2-7,TGTGCCAGTAGCCCCGGGGCAGGGAGCTCCTACGAGCAGTACTTC,CASSPGAGSSYEQYF